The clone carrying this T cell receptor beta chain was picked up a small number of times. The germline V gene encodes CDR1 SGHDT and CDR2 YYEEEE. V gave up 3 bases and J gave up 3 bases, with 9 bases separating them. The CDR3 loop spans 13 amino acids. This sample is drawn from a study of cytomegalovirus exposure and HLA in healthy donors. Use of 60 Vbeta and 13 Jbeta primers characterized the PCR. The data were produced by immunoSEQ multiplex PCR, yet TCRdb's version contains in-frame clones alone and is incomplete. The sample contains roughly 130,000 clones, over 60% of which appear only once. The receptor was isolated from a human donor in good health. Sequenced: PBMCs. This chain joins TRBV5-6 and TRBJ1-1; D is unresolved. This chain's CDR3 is CASSSAGHTEAFF. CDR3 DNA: TGTGCCAGCAGCTCTGCAGGCCACACTGAAGCTTTCTTT.